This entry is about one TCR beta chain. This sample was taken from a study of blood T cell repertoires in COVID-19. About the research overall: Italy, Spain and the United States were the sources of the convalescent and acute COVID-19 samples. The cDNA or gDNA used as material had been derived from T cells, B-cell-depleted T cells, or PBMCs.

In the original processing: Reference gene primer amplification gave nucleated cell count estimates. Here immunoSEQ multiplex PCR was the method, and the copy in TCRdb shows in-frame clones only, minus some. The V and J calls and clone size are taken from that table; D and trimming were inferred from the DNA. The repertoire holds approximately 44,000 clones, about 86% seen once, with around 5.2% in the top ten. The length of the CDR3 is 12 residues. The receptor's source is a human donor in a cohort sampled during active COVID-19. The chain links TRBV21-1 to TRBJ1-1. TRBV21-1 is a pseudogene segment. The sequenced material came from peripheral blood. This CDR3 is CAIETRNAEAFF. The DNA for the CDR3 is TGTGCCATAGAGACTCGAAACGCTGAAGCTTTCTTT.